The clone carrying this TCR beta chain was found once. The antigen is not known. The sample is drawn from a study of CD8 T cells in Susac syndrome. This CDR3 spans 12 amino acids. The V gene lost 3 bases and the J gene lost 9 bases, with 12 bases spanning the gap. Germline loops: CDR1 SQVTM, CDR2 ANQGSEA. cDNA came from around 0.54 to 1 ug RNA primed by random hexamers. TCRdb ran MiXCR on the immunoSEQ multiplex PCR reads and lists one entry per CDR3 protein. The table has approximately 190,000 distinct CDR3 sequences, more than 85% seen once; the top ten hold 0.16%. The study, taken as a whole, reports: Susac syndrome CD8+ repertoires were clonally expanded, most strongly in CD8+ TEMRA cells.

TCR beta sequencing covered blood CD8+ and CD4+ T cells. The TCR sequence derives from a human donor with Susac syndrome. The gene calls are TRBV29-1 and TRBJ2-1, with D uncertain. Input material: CD8+ T cells from PBMCs. CDR3: CSVELPRPEQFF. CDR3 nucleotides: TGCAGCGTTGAGCTACCCCGTCCTGAGCAGTTCTTC.